These 31 T cell receptor beta chains were sequenced from one sample in a study of blood T cells in healthy people across ages. Primers used in a second PCR of roughly 7 to 12 cycles were a sample-barcoded 5' primer and a J-beta primer mix. TCRdb reprocessed the 5' RACE reads via MiXCR and lists one record per CDR3 protein. Among approximately 290,000 distinct CDR3 sequences listed, 27% were seen once. The sample consisted of blood. These receptor sequences come from a woman between 70 and 85 years old in good health.

The chain has TRBV5-1 and TRBJ2-1, with no clear D. The length of the CDR3 is 15 residues. Germline V gene sequence: CDR1 SGHRS, CDR2 YFSETQ. Trimming took 2 bases from V and 7 from J, leaving 16 bases between them. The CDR3 protein is CASSLPVTELNEQFF. The CDR3, as DNA: TGCGCCAGCAGCTTACCCGTTACAGAGTTAAATGAGCAGTTCTTC.

Points on this clonotype: The junction departs from the called germline gene at one end, perhaps through a read error. This chain joins TRBV6-2 or TRBV6-3 and TRBJ2-7; tentatively, D is TRBD1 (6 bases). Germline-derived CDR1 and CDR2 are MNHEY and SVGEGT. The CDR3 is 15 residues long. The CDR3 DNA sequence: TGTGCCAGCAGTTACCGCTACAAGGGGGTCCCCGAGCGGTACTTC. Protein sequence: CASSYRYKGVPERYF.

Ten or more counts support this clonotype. This rearrangement joins TRBV4-1 to TRBJ1-4, with TRBD1 matching over 11 bases. Germline trimming cut 3 bases from V and 8 bases from J; bases unmatched to any gene: 8. CDR3 length equals 16 residues. CDR1 and CDR2 (germline): MGHRA, YSYEKL. The CDR3, as DNA: TGCGCCAGCAGCCAGAGCGGACAGGGGGCGCAAGAAAAACTGTTTTTT. Its protein product is CASSQSGQGAQEKLFF.

The chain uses TRBV7-2 and TRBJ2-5; D call uncertain. Per germline, CDR1 SGHTA and CDR2 FQGNSA. CDR3 size: 15 residues. V lost 1 base and J 1 base, leaving 10 bases between the germline ends. In DNA, the CDR3 is TGTGCCAGCAGCTTAGAAGTAGGGCCCCAAGAGACCCAGTACTTC. This sequence encodes CASSLEVGPQETQYF.

For the CDR3, the DNA is TGTGCCAGCAGCTTAGTCCATAACACTGAAGCTTTCTTT. It yields the protein CASSLVHNTEAFF. The V and J genes are TRBV11-2 and TRBJ1-1; no firm D call. The germline CDR1 and CDR2 sequences are SGHAT and FQNNGV. The CDR3 loop spans 13 amino acids. Deletions cut 1 base from V and 2 bases from J, with 5 bases between.

This clonotype was seen a handful of times. The V call is TRBV10-3, the J call TRBJ1-2; D possibly corresponds to TRBD1 (5 bases). The V end lost 0 bases, the J end lost 2 bases, and 13 bases lay between the germline ends. Germline CDR1 ENHRY, CDR2 SYGVKD. The CDR3 runs to 16 residues. The CDR3 region has the DNA TGTGCCATCAGTGAGTCGATGCACAGGAACAACTATGGCTACACCTTC. Its protein product is CAISESMHRNNYGYTF.

The CDR3 is CASSQVYQDSTYEQYF. The CDR3 nucleotides are TGCGCCAGCAGCCAAGTTTATCAGGATTCCACCTACGAGCAGTACTTC. The chain uses TRBV4-1 and TRBJ2-5; D unclear. The DNA end is a closer match to TRBJ2-7, so the J assignment may be wrong. The CDR3 runs to 16 residues. Germline values: CDR1 MGHRA, CDR2 YSYEKL.

This clonotype was seen more than once but under ten times. This chain connects TRBV28 to TRBJ2-5; TRBD2 aligns across 8 bases. The J call could be wrong; TRBJ2-7 is a better fit for the DNA end. Per germline, CDR1 MDHEN and CDR2 SYDVKM. The CDR3 spans 14 residues. CDR3 sequence (DNA): TGTGCCAGCAAGCTACAGCGGGAGATCTACGAGCAGTACTTC. Translated, it gives CASKLQREIYEQYF.

The chain recombines TRBV7-9 with TRBJ2-1; TRBD2 is a possible D gene (5 bases). Trimming removed 6 bases at V and 8 bases at J, with 14 bases between. The CDR3 spans 13 residues. Germline V gives CDR1 SEHNR, CDR2 FQNEAQ (reference sequence). CDR3 in amino acids: CASRPGRGDEQFF. CDR3 DNA: TGTGCCAGCAGACCTGGTCGGGGAGATGAGCAGTTCTTC.

The V gene is TRBV27, the J gene TRBJ1-4; D is undetermined. The V gene lost 3 bases and the J gene lost 0 bases, with 8 bases spanning the gap. CDR3 length equals 15 residues. Germline CDR1 is MNHEY and CDR2 is SMNVEV (reference sequence). The CDR3 sequence: CASSFGGATNEKLFF. The CDR3 DNA reads as TGTGCCAGCAGTTTCGGAGGAGCAACTAATGAAAAACTGTTTTTT.

The chain recombines TRBV20-1 with TRBJ1-1, with 7 bases identical to TRBD1. Looked up from germline, CDR1 is DFQATT and CDR2 is SNEGSKA (reference sequence). J lost 3 bases, V lost 5 bases, and 6 bases had no gene match. There are 13 residues in the CDR3. The CDR3 loop is CSALTGTDTEAFF. Written as DNA, the CDR3 is TGCAGTGCTCTGACAGGGACGGACACTGAAGCTTTCTTT.

For this clonotype: One junction end does not reproduce the germline sequence, and a read error may be involved. The gene calls are TRBV6-6 and TRBJ2-5, with 8 bases aligning to TRBD1. The CDR3 runs to 13 residues. The V gene's germline CDR1 is MNHNY and CDR2 SVGAGI (reference sequence). This CDR3 is CASRQGGGNELFF. The CDR3 region has the DNA TGTGCCAGCAGACAGGGGGGAGGCAATGAGCTGTTCTTC.

This clonotype was found a few times. V and J are TRBV2 and TRBJ2-2; 7 bases fit TRBD2. Germline CDR1 SNHLY, CDR2 FYNNEI. Trimming at V came to 6 bases and at J to 1 base, leaving 2 bases not matched to a gene. CDR3 length: 14 residues. The CDR3 loop is CASSGTMNTGELFF. DNA for the CDR3: TGTGCCAGCAGCGGGACTATGAACACCGGGGAGCTGTTTTTT.

The chain is built from TRBV6-5 and TRBJ1-2; D is unclear. The CDR3 covers 14 residues. Trimming removed 0 bases at V and 8 bases at J, with 13 bases between. Germline CDR1 and CDR2: MNHEY and SVGAGI. The CDR3 nucleotides are TGTGCCAGCAGTTACTCGGCCCAGAGGCGCGGCTACACCTTC. It codes for CASSYSAQRRGYTF.

The sample holds a few counts of this clonotype. The V gene is TRBV11-2, the J gene TRBJ2-2; D may be TRBD2 (6 bases). V lost 6 bases, J lost 1 base, and 15 bases lay in between. The CDR3 loop spans 16 amino acids. CDR1 and CDR2 (germline): SGHAT, FQNNGV. CDR3 residues: CASSPISGWNTGELFF. In DNA, the CDR3 is TGTGCCAGCAGTCCCATAAGCGGGTGGAACACCGGGGAGCTGTTTTTT.

This clonotype was observed a handful of times. This chain links TRBV28 with TRBJ2-3, with 9 bases aligning to TRBD1. Trimming at V came to 3 bases and at J to 0 bases, leaving 4 bases not matched to a gene. Per the germline V gene, CDR1 is MDHEN and CDR2 is SYDVKM. The CDR3 sequence is 16 residues long. The CDR3 DNA sequence: TGTGCCAGCAGTTTTTGGGGGACAGGGAGCACAGATACGCAGTATTTT. Its protein is CASSFWGTGSTDTQYF.

This clonotype has more than one count but fewer than ten. The chain links TRBV6-5 to TRBJ2-5; D is perhaps TRBD2 (6 bases). The DNA end is more similar to TRBJ2-7, so the J call may be wrong. From germline, CDR1 is MNHEY and CDR2 SVGAGI. The CDR3 extends over 16 amino acids. This CDR3 reads CASSNLRAGEVDEQYF. DNA of the CDR3: TGTGCCAGCAGTAACCTACGAGCGGGTGAGGTCGACGAGCAGTACTTC.

This clonotype was counted a few times. The chain has TRBV29-1 and TRBJ2-6, with no clear D. The CDR3 covers 11 residues. Germline CDR1 and CDR2: SQVTM and ANQGSEA. Trimming stripped 5 bases from V and 9 bases from J, with 8 bases between. Written as DNA, the CDR3 is TGCAGCGTTTCCAAATTCAACGTCCTGACTTTC. This encodes CSVSKFNVLTF. Based on the CDR3 plus reference TRBV29-1 and TRBJ2-6, the full variable domain is SAVISQKPSRDICQRGTSLTIQCQVDSQVTMMFWYRQQPGQSLTLIATANQGSEATYESGFVIDKFPISRPNLTFSTLTVSNMSPEDSSIYLCSVSKFNVLTFGAGSRLTVL.

This clonotype was observed at least ten times. The genes are TRBV6-1 and TRBJ2-6; D is perhaps TRBD1 (5 bases). This CDR3 region has 15 residues. Trimming pared 6 bases from V and 2 bases from J, leaving 11 bases between. From germline, CDR1 is MNHNS and CDR2 SASEGT. The CDR3 nucleotides are TGTGCCAGCAGGGTAGGGGCGACTGGGGCCAACGTCCTGACTTTC. This translates into CASRVGATGANVLTF.

This clonotype was picked up a small number of times. V and J are TRBV5-5 and TRBJ1-2; a possible D gene is TRBD1 (5 bases). The CDR3 extends over 15 amino acids. Trimming took off 3 bases at V and 7 bases at J, with 19 bases between the two ends. Germline V gene sequence: CDR1 SGHKS, CDR2 YYEKEE (reference sequence). For the CDR3, the DNA is TGTGCCAGCAGCTCGTTGGACACCCCCGGGAGTGGCTACACCTTC. This encodes CASSSLDTPGSGYTF.

V usage is TRBV12-3 or TRBV12-4 and J usage is TRBJ2-5, with D possibly called TRBD1 or TRBD2 (6 bases each). The J call may be mistaken, given a closer DNA end match to TRBJ2-1. CDR3 length: 14 amino acids. CDR3 residues: CASSLPLGGGEQFF. DNA for the CDR3: TGTGCCAGCAGTTTACCGCTGGGGGGCGGTGAGCAGTTCTTC.

This chain uses TRBV12-5 with TRBJ2-7, with 8 positions matching TRBD1. Germline V CDR1 and CDR2: LGHNT, FRNRAP. After removal of 4 bases from V and 6 bases from J, the junction contained 11 bases not matched to a gene. CDR3 size: 15 residues. The CDR3 loop reads CASGSQRLDRGEQYF. CDR3 coding DNA: TGTGCTAGTGGTTCCCAACGTCTCGACAGGGGCGAGCAGTACTTC.

The gene calls are TRBV29-1 and TRBJ1-5; 7 positions match TRBD1. The CDR3 is 13 residues long. Per the germline V gene, CDR1 is SQVTM and CDR2 is ANQGSEA. The J segment lost 2 bases and the V segment lost 7 bases, leaving 5 bases of the junction unmatched. The CDR3 loop reads CSAQGDGNQPQHF. CDR3 nucleotides: TGCAGCGCCCAGGGGGATGGCAATCAGCCCCAGCATTTT.

This chain uses TRBV20-1 with TRBJ2-1; possible D gene TRBD2, 5 bases. Trimming left V 3 bases short and J 2 bases short, with 11 bases between. CDR3 length equals 14 residues. CDR1 is DFQATT, CDR2 SNEGSKA, per germline (reference sequence). CDR3 in DNA: TGCAGTGCTAGTTGGAGGATCCCCTACAATGAGCAGTTCTTC. Translating gives CSASWRIPYNEQFF.

CDR3 loop: CASSPGGVEFIQQYF. DNA for the CDR3: TGTGCCAGCAGTCCGGGGGGGGTAGAATTTATACAGCAGTACTTC. The chain joins TRBV28 to TRBJ2-7; 8 nucleotides align to TRBD2. V lost 5 bases, J lost 8 bases, and 14 bases stayed unmatched. Germline-derived CDR1 and CDR2 are MDHEN and SYDVKM. This CDR3 has 15 residues.

The chain joins TRBV14 to TRBJ2-4; D is unresolved. Germline-derived CDR1 and CDR2 are SGHDN and FVKESK. Trimming pared 0 bases from V and 0 bases from J, leaving 9 bases between. The CDR3 is 16 residues long. This CDR3 is CASSQDASVAKNIQYF. The CDR3 DNA reads as TGTGCCAGCAGCCAAGATGCCTCCGTAGCCAAAAACATTCAGTACTTC.

In the case of this clonotype: One base away lies a much larger clone, so this may be a sequencing read error. The chain employs TRBV7-2 and TRBJ1-3; no clear D. The DNA end favors TRBJ1-5, so the J call may be wrong. The CDR3 has 14 residues. Per germline, CDR1 SGHTA and CDR2 FQGNSA. The DNA of the CDR3 is TGTGCCAGCAGCTTAATGGTGGGCAATCAGCCCCAGCATTTT. Protein: CASSLMVGNQPQHF.

This clonotype showed up just a few times. The chain is built from TRBV5-1 and TRBJ2-3; 8 bases are shared with TRBD1. Germline V lookup: CDR1 SGHRS, CDR2 YFSETQ. Trimming took 4 bases from V and 3 from J; bases not matched to a gene: 4. This CDR3 contains 14 residues. The CDR3 region has the DNA TGCGCCAGCAGCATGGGACAGGTTACAGATACGCAGTATTTT. Its protein product is CASSMGQVTDTQYF.

This clonotype was seen more than once but under ten times. The gene calls are TRBV20-1 and TRBJ2-5; TRBD2 agrees at 10 bases. This CDR3 region has 16 residues. J lost 5 bases, V lost 0 bases, and 9 bases had no gene match. The germline CDR1 and CDR2 sequences are DFQATT and SNEGSKA (reference sequence). CDR3 DNA sequence: TGCAGTGCTAGAGATCGTTCTAGCGGGAGATATGAGACCCAGTACTTC. This sequence encodes CSARDRSSGRYETQYF.

The table lists this clonotype with a few counts. This chain joins TRBV5-1 and TRBJ2-1; TRBD2 agrees at 15 bases. The germline CDR1 and CDR2 sequences are SGHRS and YFSETQ. V shed 4 bases and J 1 base; nucleotides not matched to a gene: 3. The CDR3 covers 17 residues. The CDR3: CASSRGLAGGSYNEQFF. The DNA for the CDR3 is TGCGCCAGCAGCCGTGGACTAGCGGGAGGGTCCTACAATGAGCAGTTCTTC.

This clonotype turned up a few times. This sequence joins TRBV29-1 and TRBJ1-2; D gene uncertain. Germline CDR1 reads SQVTM; CDR2 reads ANQGSEA. V was clipped by 8 bases and J by 3 bases, with 13 bases between them. This CDR3 comprises 12 residues. The CDR3 loop reads CSTWTADYGYTF. The CDR3 nucleotides are TGCAGCACCTGGACGGCTGACTATGGCTACACCTTC.